This T cell receptor beta chain stems from a study of blood T cell repertoires in COVID-19. Study in general: Sites in the United States, Italy and Spain provided acute and convalescent COVID-19 samples. Sources were T cells, B-cell-depleted T cells, or PBMCs; the material itself was cDNA or gDNA.

The CDR3 runs 16 residues. CDR1 is SGHDT and CDR2 is YYEEEE in the germline V gene. The V segment lost 1 base and the J segment 1 base; nucleotides outside the gene matches: 7. The authors' processing: Using reference gene primer amplification, nucleated cell counts were estimated. Sequencing was performed with immunoSEQ multiplex PCR; in TCRdb, only in-frame clones are kept and a portion is missing. V and J calls and clone size come straight from that table; D and trimming were deduced from the DNA. The sample records 200,000 to 250,000 clones, 70% to 90% being singletons. The chain is built from TRBV5-6 and TRBJ2-7; 8 bases match TRBD2. Sequencing was performed on peripheral blood. This receptor was identified in a man over 45 with acute or convalescent COVID-19. CDR3 coding DNA: TGTGCCAGCAGCTTGTTGTCTAGCGGGCGTTCCTACGAGCAGTACTTC. Amino acids: CASSLLSSGRSYEQYF.